These 4 T cell receptor beta chains came from one sample sequenced in a study of T cells in Graves' hyperthyroidism and ophthalmopathy. The investigators amplified TCR beta CDR3 regions from RNA transcripts. A first-round RT-PCR of the TCR CDR3 used the HTBI primer set. Via MiXCR, TCRdb re-called the multiplex PCR reads, giving one row per CDR3 protein. The repertoire consists of approximately 640,000 distinct CDR3 sequences, with around a sixth occurring once and the leading ten covering about 16%. Sequenced material: blood. Receptor source: a man aged 45-65 years with Graves' hyperthyroidism.

The chain couples TRBV3-1 to TRBJ2-7; D uncertain. Between the trimmed V and J ends, which lost 3 bases and 7 bases, there was a span of 7 bases. The germline CDR1 and CDR2 sequences are LGHDT and YNNKEL (reference sequence). This CDR3 is 11 amino acids long. CDR3 amino acids: CASSHVEEQYF. CDR3 sequence (DNA): TGTGCCAGCAGCCATGTAGAAGAGCAGTACTTC.

This clonotype was found many times. Germline and junction disagree at one end, which may indicate a read error. The rearrangement links TRBV18 to TRBJ2-5, with D hard to call. The CDR3 totals 13 residues. Germline lookup yields CDR1 KGHSH and CDR2 LQKENI. The CDR3 region is CASSPRYQETQYF. DNA of the CDR3: TGTGCCAGCTCCCCACGGTACCAAGAGACCCAGTACTTC.

The J gene is TRBJ1-1, the V gene TRBV5-1; TRBD1 matches 9 bases. The CDR3 consists of 15 residues. Trimming took 4 bases from V and 1 from J; bases not matched to a gene: 5. Germline values: CDR1 SGHRS, CDR2 YFSETQ. The CDR3 reads CASSLWTGANTEAFF. CDR3 sequence (DNA): TGCGCCAGCAGCCTTTGGACAGGGGCGAACACTGAAGCTTTCTTT. Complete variable domain (other parts from reference TRBV5-1 and TRBJ1-1): KAGVTQTPRYLIKTRGQQVTLSCSPISGHRSVSWYQQTPGQGLQFLFEYFSETQRNKGNFPGRFSGRQFSNSRSEMNVSTLELGDSALYLCASSLWTGANTEAFFGQGTRLTVV.

This clonotype showed up just a few times. This chain links TRBV18 with TRBJ2-6, with a tentative D call TRBD1 (6 bases). The CDR3 is 18 amino acids. With 5 bases removed from V and 4 bases from J, the gap between germline ends came to 21 bases. From germline, CDR1 is KGHSH and CDR2 LQKENI. In DNA, the CDR3 is TGTGCCAGCTCAACCGCTGACAGGATTTGGGCAGGGGCCAACGTCCTGACTTTC. This sequence encodes CASSTADRIWAGANVLTF.